Each of the 6 T cell receptor beta chains below was sequenced from the same sample in a study of T cells in Graves' hyperthyroidism and ophthalmopathy. Authors of the study amplified TCR beta CDR3 regions from RNA transcripts. The HTBI primer set drove a first-round RT-PCR of the TCR CDR3. TCRdb re-analysed the multiplex PCR reads in MiXCR, keeping a single row per CDR3 protein. The sample lists more than 300,000 distinct CDR3 sequences, approximately 15% seen once, with 20% to 25% in the top ten. Material for sequencing was blood. These receptors were taken from a woman aged 30 to 39 with Graves' hyperthyroidism.

This clonotype was counted at least ten times. The chain couples TRBV6-5 to TRBJ1-1; D ambiguous. The CDR3 spans 13 residues. Germline V gene data show CDR1 as MNHEY and CDR2 as SVGAGI. Trimming removed 0 bases at V and 3 bases at J, with 5 bases between. CDR3 nucleotides: TGTGCCAGCAGTTACTCGTGGGACACTGAAGCTTTCTTT. It yields the protein CASSYSWDTEAFF.

V and J are TRBV24-1 and TRBJ1-5; 7 bases match TRBD1. The germline CDR1 and CDR2 sequences are KGHDR and SFDVKD. The junction had 5 bases not matched to a gene; V was cut back by 4 bases and J by 3 bases. The CDR3 sequence is 15 residues long. The CDR3 spells CATSDTGVSNQPQHF. The CDR3 region has the DNA TGTGCCACCAGTGACACAGGGGTCTCCAATCAGCCCCAGCATTTT.

The chain links TRBV20-1 to TRBJ2-2, with 8 bases lining up with TRBD2. The J segment lost 6 bases and the V segment lost 1 base, leaving 10 bases of the junction unmatched. The germline CDR1 and CDR2 sequences are DFQATT and SNEGSKA (reference sequence). The CDR3 covers 16 residues. In nucleotides, the CDR3 is TGCAGTGCTAGAGTATTGACTAGCGAGTGGCCCGGGGAGCTGTTTTTT. It translates to CSARVLTSEWPGELFF.

This clonotype has ten or more counts. The V call is TRBV28, the J call TRBJ1-1, with 10 nucleotides matching TRBD1. Germline CDR1 and CDR2: MDHEN and SYDVKM. V was clipped by 8 bases and J by 8 bases; unmatched bases: 11. The CDR3 sequence is 14 residues long. CDR3 DNA: TGTGCCAGCTCACGGGGACAGGGGATCGCCGAAGCTTTCTTT. Its translation: CASSRGQGIAEAFF. Together with reference TRBV28 and TRBJ1-1, the CDR3 gives the full variable domain: DVKVTQSSRYLVKRTGEKVFLECVQDMDHENMFWYRQDPGLGLRLIYFSYDVKMKEKGDIPEGYSVSREKKERFSLILESASTNQTSMYLCASSRGQGIAEAFFGQGTRLTVV.

This chain joins TRBV20-1 and TRBJ2-7; D ambiguous. The germline V gene encodes CDR1 DFQATT and CDR2 SNEGSKA (reference sequence). Trimming took off 6 bases at V and 2 bases at J, with 20 bases between the two ends. There are 15 residues in the CDR3. The DNA of the CDR3 is TGCAGTGCAACCCCGGTCGGCGAATTTACCTACGAGCAGTACTTC. Translating gives CSATPVGEFTYEQYF.

Concerning this clonotype itself: Given a much more abundant clone one base away, this may be a read error. The rearrangement uses TRBV6-1 and TRBJ1-1, with D tentatively TRBD1 (5 bases). The CDR3 is made up of 16 amino acids. The germline V gene encodes CDR1 MNHNS and CDR2 SASEGT. The V end was cut by 6 bases, the J end by 4 bases, with 21 bases between. CDR3: CASRDITGPGSTEAFF. The CDR3 nucleotides are TGTGCCAGCAGGGATATTACAGGACCGGGGAGCACTGAAGCTTTCTTT.